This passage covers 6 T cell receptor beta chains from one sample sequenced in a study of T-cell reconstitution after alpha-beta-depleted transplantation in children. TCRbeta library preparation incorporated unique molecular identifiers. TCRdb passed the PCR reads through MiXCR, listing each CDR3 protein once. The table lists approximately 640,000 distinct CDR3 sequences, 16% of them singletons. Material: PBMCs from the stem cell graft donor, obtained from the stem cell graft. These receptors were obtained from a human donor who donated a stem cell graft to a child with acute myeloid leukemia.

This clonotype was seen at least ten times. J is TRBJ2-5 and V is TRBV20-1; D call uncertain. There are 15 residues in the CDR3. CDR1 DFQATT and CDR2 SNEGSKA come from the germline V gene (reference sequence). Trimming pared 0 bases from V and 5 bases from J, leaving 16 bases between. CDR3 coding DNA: TGCAGTGCTAGAGATCTGGGCCACGGTGGGGAGACCCAGTACTTC. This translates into CSARDLGHGGETQYF.

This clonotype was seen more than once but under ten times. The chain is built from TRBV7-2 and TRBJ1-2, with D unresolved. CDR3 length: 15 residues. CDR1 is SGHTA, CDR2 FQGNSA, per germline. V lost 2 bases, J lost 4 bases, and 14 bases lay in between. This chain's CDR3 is CASSLSAMNIYGYTF. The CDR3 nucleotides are TGTGCCAGCAGCTTATCAGCTATGAATATCTATGGCTACACCTTC.

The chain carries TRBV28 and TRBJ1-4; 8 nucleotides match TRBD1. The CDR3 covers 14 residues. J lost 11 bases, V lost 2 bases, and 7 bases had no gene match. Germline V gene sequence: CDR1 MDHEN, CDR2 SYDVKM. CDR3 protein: CASSLDRGTAKLFF. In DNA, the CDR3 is TGTGCCAGCAGTTTAGACAGGGGAACGGCGAAACTGTTTTTT.

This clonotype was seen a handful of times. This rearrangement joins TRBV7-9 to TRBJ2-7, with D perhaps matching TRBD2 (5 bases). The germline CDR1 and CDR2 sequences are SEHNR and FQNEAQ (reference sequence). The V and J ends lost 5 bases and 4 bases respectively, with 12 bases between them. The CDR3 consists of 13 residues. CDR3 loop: CASSPGLIYEQYF. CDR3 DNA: TGTGCCAGCAGCCCCGGACTGATTTACGAGCAGTACTTC.

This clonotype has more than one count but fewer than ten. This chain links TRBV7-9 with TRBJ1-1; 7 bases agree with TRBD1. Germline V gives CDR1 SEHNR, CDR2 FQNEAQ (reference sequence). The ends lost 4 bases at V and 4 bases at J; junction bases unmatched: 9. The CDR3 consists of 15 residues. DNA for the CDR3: TGTGCCAGCAGCTCTCGACAGGGTAGGGGCACTGAAGCTTTCTTT. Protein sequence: CASSSRQGRGTEAFF.

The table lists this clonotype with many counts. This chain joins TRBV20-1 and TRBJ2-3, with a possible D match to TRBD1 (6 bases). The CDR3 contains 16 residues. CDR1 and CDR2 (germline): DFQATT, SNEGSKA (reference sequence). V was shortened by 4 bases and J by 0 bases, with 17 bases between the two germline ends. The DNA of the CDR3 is TGCAGTGCTACGGACAGTAGAGCCCCTAGCACAGATACGCAGTATTTT. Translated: CSATDSRAPSTDTQYF.